The 27 T cell receptor beta chains below all came from one sample that was sequenced in a study of T cells in Graves' hyperthyroidism and ophthalmopathy. Amplification of TCR beta CDR3 regions used RNA as the template. HTBI primers were used for first-round RT-PCR of the TCR CDR3. A single record per CDR3 protein comes from TCRdb applying MiXCR to the multiplex PCR reads. In the table there are some 350,000 distinct CDR3 sequences, just under 25% of which are singletons. Sequenced sample: blood. Every receptor here comes from a man aged 45-60 years with Graves' hyperthyroidism.

This sequence joins TRBV6-1 and TRBJ1-5; 8 bases agree with TRBD1. This CDR3 is 15 amino acids long. Germline-derived CDR1 and CDR2 are MNHNS and SASEGT. The trim removed 6 bases at V and 0 bases at J, leaving 4 bases unmatched. CDR3 sequence reads: CASSRDRPSNQPQHF. The CDR3 nucleotides read TGTGCCAGCAGCAGGGACAGGCCTAGCAATCAGCCCCAGCATTTT.

This clonotype was detected many times. V is TRBV4-1 and J is TRBJ2-1; D is possibly TRBD2 (5 bases). The CDR3 is 15 amino acids. With 2 bases removed from V and 6 bases from J, the gap between germline ends came to 14 bases. The germline V gene has CDR1 MGHRA and CDR2 YSYEKL. In DNA, the CDR3 is TGCGCCAGCAGCCAACCCGGACTGGACCTCAATGAGCAGTTCTTC. It codes for CASSQPGLDLNEQFF.

At least ten counts were recorded for this clonotype. This chain links TRBV6-1 with TRBJ2-7, with 7 positions matching TRBD1. From germline, CDR1 is MNHNS and CDR2 SASEGT. This CDR3 spans 14 amino acids. With 5 bases clipped from V and 3 bases from J, the junction kept 7 bases outside the gene matches. The CDR3, as DNA: TGTGCCAGCAGTTACACAGGGGCCGACTACGAGCAGTACTTC. Its protein product is CASSYTGADYEQYF.

The V and J genes are TRBV5-1 and TRBJ1-1; 7 nucleotides agree with TRBD1. The germline V gene has CDR1 SGHRS and CDR2 YFSETQ. Trimming cost V 4 bases and J 4 bases; bases outside gene matches: 10. There are 15 residues in the CDR3. CDR3 in DNA: TGCGCCAGCAGCCCATACAGGGGAGCGAGCACTGAAGCTTTCTTT. Translating gives CASSPYRGASTEAFF.

This clonotype was observed a handful of times. V gene TRBV29-1 combines with J gene TRBJ2-5; weak D call: TRBD1 (5 bases). The CDR3 is made up of 11 amino acids. Germline-derived CDR1 and CDR2 are SQVTM and ANQGSEA. Between the trimmed V and J ends, which lost 4 bases and 4 bases, there was a span of 7 bases. The CDR3 protein is CSVVQGETQYF. DNA of the CDR3: TGCAGCGTTGTTCAGGGAGAGACCCAGTACTTC.

This clonotype was detected a few times. V is TRBV7-9 and J is TRBJ2-2, with D unresolved. Germline lookup yields CDR1 SEHNR and CDR2 FQNEAQ (reference sequence). The length of the CDR3 is 13 residues. V lost 4 bases and J 2 bases, leaving 5 bases between the germline ends. CDR3 sequence (DNA): TGTGCCAGCAGCTACGATAACACCGGGGAGCTGTTTTTT. It codes for CASSYDNTGELFF.

Comment on this clonotype: A much larger clonotype is one base distant, so this may be a read error. The chain has TRBV7-3 and TRBJ2-3, with 10 positions matching TRBD2. With 0 bases clipped from V and 5 bases from J, the junction kept 5 bases outside the gene matches. From germline, CDR1 is SGHTA and CDR2 FQGTGA. The CDR3 is 16 residues long. CDR3 DNA sequence: TGTGCCAGCAGCTTAACCACTAGCGGGAAAGTAGATACGCAGTATTTT. Translated: CASSLTTSGKVDTQYF.

The rearrangement links TRBV15 to TRBJ2-1; the match to TRBD2 covers 11 bases. The germline V gene has CDR1 LNHNV and CDR2 YYDKDF (reference sequence). Trimming took 1 base from V and 12 from J; bases not matched to a gene: 8. This CDR3 has 15 residues. CDR3 region: CATSRVQTSGSGQFF. In DNA, the CDR3 is TGTGCCACCAGCAGAGTACAAACTAGCGGGAGCGGGCAGTTCTTC.

This clonotype appeared a few times. The chain recombines TRBV11-2 with TRBJ2-1, with D possibly TRBD1 on 6 matching bases. CDR1 SGHAT and CDR2 FQNNGV come from the germline V gene. The germline V and J ends were trimmed by 1 base and 7 bases, with 11 bases remaining between them. The length of the CDR3 is 14 residues. CDR3 coding DNA: TGTGCCAGCAGCTTAGTGCAGGGGCCAAATGAGCAGTTCTTC. Its protein product is CASSLVQGPNEQFF.

This clonotype occurred many times. This chain uses TRBV12-3 or TRBV12-4 with TRBJ1-5; 7 bases line up with TRBD1. The length of the CDR3 is 15 residues. V dropped 5 bases and J dropped 1; count of bases not matched to a gene: 5. CDR3 coding DNA: TGTGCCAGCAGTCCACAGGGGAAGAGCAATCAGCCCCAGCATTTT. Translating it yields CASSPQGKSNQPQHF.

The rearrangement joins TRBV5-4 to TRBJ1-4; D unclear. CDR1 and CDR2 from the germline V gene are SGHNT and YYREEE (reference sequence). CDR3 size: 14 residues. V lost 2 bases and J 6 bases, leaving 11 bases between the germline ends. CDR3 bases: TGTGCCAGCAGCTTCGGTGGCCAGGATGAAAAACTGTTTTTT. Its translation is CASSFGGQDEKLFF.

In this sample, this clonotype turned up a few times. The chain is built from TRBV18 and TRBJ1-1; the D is unclear. CDR3 length: 12 amino acids. CDR1 and CDR2 (germline): KGHSH, LQKENI. Trimming removed 2 bases from V and 1 base from J, with 2 bases in between. In DNA, the CDR3 is TGTGCCAGCTCACCATCGAACACTGAAGCTTTCTTT. It is translated as CASSPSNTEAFF.

The table lists this clonotype with a count of one. The chain joins TRBV19 to TRBJ2-2; D possibly corresponds to TRBD2 (5 bases). This CDR3 comprises 13 residues. Germline values: CDR1 LNHDA, CDR2 SQIVND (reference sequence). V was pared by 7 bases and J by 2 bases, with 8 bases between. The CDR3 sequence: CASIGINTGELFF. CDR3 DNA: TGTGCCAGTATCGGGATAAACACCGGGGAGCTGTTTTTT.

The rearrangement uses TRBV20-1 and TRBJ2-5; D is unclear. Germline loops: CDR1 DFQATT, CDR2 SNEGSKA (reference sequence). The V end lost 6 bases, the J end lost 5 bases, and 10 bases lay between the germline ends. CDR3 length: 11 amino acids. CDR3 amino acids: CSAGASETQYF. CDR3 coding DNA: TGCAGTGCGGGTGCCTCTGAGACCCAGTACTTC.

V is TRBV19 and J is TRBJ2-1; 13 bases are a match to TRBD2. CDR3 length: 17 amino acids. Losses at the gene ends were 4 bases for V and 6 bases for J; bases not matched to a gene: 9. Germline CDR1 reads LNHDA; CDR2 reads SQIVND (reference sequence). The CDR3 spells CASSTGLAGRGVNEQFF. DNA for the CDR3: TGTGCCAGTAGTACGGGACTAGCGGGACGGGGGGTCAATGAGCAGTTCTTC.

The gene calls are TRBV30 and TRBJ1-1, with 9 nucleotides matching TRBD1. The CDR3 has 13 residues. Per the germline V gene, CDR1 is GTSNPN and CDR2 is SVGIG (reference sequence). V gave up 5 bases and J gave up 3 bases; unmatched junction bases: 4. The CDR3: CAWETGGDTEAFF. In DNA, the CDR3 is TGTGCCTGGGAGACAGGGGGGGACACTGAAGCTTTCTTT.

This clonotype showed up just a few times. The J gene is TRBJ2-4, the V gene TRBV29-1, with 7 bases that match TRBD1. This CDR3 is built from 13 residues. The trim removed 7 bases at V and 9 bases at J, leaving 12 bases unmatched. Germline V gene data show CDR1 as SQVTM and CDR2 as ANQGSEA. As DNA, the CDR3 is TGCAGCGGCTTGACAGGGAAAGGGGGCATTCAGTACTTC. This gives the protein CSGLTGKGGIQYF.

This clonotype was recorded once. V usage is TRBV4-1 and J usage is TRBJ2-7; the match to TRBD2 covers 11 bases. This CDR3 contains 17 residues. Looked up from germline, CDR1 is MGHRA and CDR2 is YSYEKL. Trimming at V came to 5 bases and at J to 2 bases, leaving 11 bases not matched to a gene. This chain's CDR3 is CASSKGLTSGATYEQYF. The DNA of the CDR3 is TGCGCCAGCAGCAAAGGCCTGACTAGCGGGGCAACCTACGAGCAGTACTTC.

This clonotype was recorded many times. The chain employs TRBV28 and TRBJ2-7; D ambiguous. Trimming cost V 6 bases and J 3 bases, with 9 bases left between them. Germline V gene lookup returns CDR1 MDHEN and CDR2 SYDVKM. This CDR3 spans 12 amino acids. The CDR3 region is CASSPVYYEQYF. The DNA for the CDR3 is TGTGCCAGCAGCCCTGTTTACTACGAGCAGTACTTC.

This sequence joins TRBV12-3 or TRBV12-4 and TRBJ2-7; TRBD2 agrees at 8 bases. CDR3 length equals 13 residues. V trimming: 3 bases; J trimming: 3 bases; junction bases outside the gene matches: 1. Written as DNA, the CDR3 is TGTGCCAGCAGTTTTGCGGGGGGCTACGAGCAGTACTTC. Encoded protein: CASSFAGGYEQYF.

This clonotype was detected many times. This chain uses TRBV3-1 with TRBJ2-1, with D unresolved. CDR1 and CDR2 (germline): LGHDT, YNNKEL (reference sequence). The CDR3 is 11 amino acids. V was trimmed by 3 bases and J by 6 bases, leaving 3 bases between them. CDR3 sequence: CASSQANEQFF. CDR3 in DNA: TGTGCCAGCAGCCAGGCCAATGAGCAGTTCTTC.

This clonotype was seen only a few times. The genes are TRBV12-3 or TRBV12-4 and TRBJ2-3, with TRBD2 as a possible D gene (5 bases). This CDR3 comprises 12 residues. V was shortened by 2 bases and J by 11 bases, with 11 bases between the two germline ends. This CDR3 is CASSLLGVGQYF. The CDR3, as DNA: TGTGCCAGCAGTTTACTGGGAGTTGGGCAGTATTTT.

The V gene is TRBV5-1, the J gene TRBJ2-5; TRBD1 is a possible D gene (5 bases). V was clipped by 2 bases and J by 1 base, with 12 bases between them. Germline V gene sequence: CDR1 SGHRS, CDR2 YFSETQ. The CDR3 sequence is 15 residues long. The CDR3 loop reads CASSLLGQSQETQYF. CDR3 DNA sequence: TGCGCCAGCAGCTTACTCGGACAAAGCCAAGAGACCCAGTACTTC.

This chain links TRBV28 with TRBJ2-6; 7 nucleotides agree with TRBD2. The germline CDR1 and CDR2 sequences are MDHEN and SYDVKM. V trimming: 1 base; J trimming: 0 bases; junction bases outside the gene matches: 9. The CDR3 extends over 19 amino acids. This CDR3 is CASSLLGLAADSGANVLTF. The CDR3 coding sequence is TGTGCCAGCAGTTTATTAGGGCTAGCGGCCGACTCTGGGGCCAACGTCCTGACTTTC.

This clonotype was detected ten times or more. The chain uses TRBV12-3 or TRBV12-4 and TRBJ2-3; D not resolved. The CDR3 contains 14 residues. The CDR3 region has the DNA TGTGTCAGTGCCTGGGGTACTGGCACAGATACGCAGTATTTT. It yields the protein CVSAWGTGTDTQYF.

The V and J genes are TRBV12-3 or TRBV12-4 and TRBJ2-7; 9 bases are a match to TRBD2. The CDR3 has 12 residues. The CDR3 region is CNGRTSDDEQYF. CDR3 in DNA: TGTAACGGACGGACTAGCGACGACGAGCAGTACTTC.

The chain joins TRBV6-1 to TRBJ1-4, with TRBD1 identical over 7 bases. From germline, CDR1 is MNHNS and CDR2 SASEGT. Germline trimming cut 6 bases from V and 0 bases from J; bases unmatched to any gene: 10. CDR3 length: 17 residues. The CDR3 sequence is CASSRGTVPATNEKLFF. In DNA form, the CDR3 reads TGTGCCAGCAGCCGCGGGACAGTCCCTGCAACTAATGAAAAACTGTTTTTT.